This paragraph reports one T cell receptor beta chain. Antigen: not known. The CDR3 length is 13 residues. Per germline, CDR1 MNHEY and CDR2 SVGAGI. With V trimmed by 5 bases and J by 3 bases, 4 bases remained unmatched. The data were obtained in a study of T cell repertoires in aging, cancer and after chemotherapy. Study-wide background: Six age groups, ranging from 30 or younger to 70 or older, included the donors. Study findings and constraints: The repertoire data cannot show anything about immunological memory following chemotherapy. In cancer patients, declining TCR diversity with age involved lost richness and lost evenness.

A mixed TRB-A/B primer pool amplified rearranged TRB by multiplex touch-down PCR. TCRdb itself ran the multiplex PCR reads through MiXCR, one entry per CDR3 protein. This table holds 3,900 or so distinct CDR3 sequences, 25% to 30% found once. The template was genomic DNA from peripheral blood, not RNA. V gene TRBV6-5 combines with J gene TRBJ2-7, with 7 bases identical to TRBD2. The TCR comes from a human donor with a solid tumor. Sequences were obtained from blood. In DNA form, the CDR3 reads TGTGCCAGCAGTCGGGGAGGGGACTACGAGCAGTACTTC. Translated, it gives CASSRGGDYEQYF.